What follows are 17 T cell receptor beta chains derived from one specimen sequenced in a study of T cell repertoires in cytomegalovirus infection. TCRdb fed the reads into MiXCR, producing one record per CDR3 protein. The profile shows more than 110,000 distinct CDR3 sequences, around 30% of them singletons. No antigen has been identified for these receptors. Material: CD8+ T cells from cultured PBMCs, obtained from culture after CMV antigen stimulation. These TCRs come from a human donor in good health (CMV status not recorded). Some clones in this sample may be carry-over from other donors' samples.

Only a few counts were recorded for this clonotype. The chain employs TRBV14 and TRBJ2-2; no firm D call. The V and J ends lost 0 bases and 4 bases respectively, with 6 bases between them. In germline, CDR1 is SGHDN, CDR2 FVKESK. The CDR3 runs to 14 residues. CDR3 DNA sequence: TGTGCCAGCAGCCAAGAGTCACTCACCGGGGAGCTGTTTTTT. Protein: CASSQESLTGELFF.

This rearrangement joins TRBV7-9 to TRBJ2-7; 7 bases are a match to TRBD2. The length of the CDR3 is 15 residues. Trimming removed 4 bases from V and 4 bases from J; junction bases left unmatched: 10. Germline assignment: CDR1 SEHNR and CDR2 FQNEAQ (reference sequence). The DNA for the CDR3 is TGTGCCAGCAGCTATATAATGGGAGGGAGGTACGAGCAGTACTTC. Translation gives CASSYIMGGRYEQYF.

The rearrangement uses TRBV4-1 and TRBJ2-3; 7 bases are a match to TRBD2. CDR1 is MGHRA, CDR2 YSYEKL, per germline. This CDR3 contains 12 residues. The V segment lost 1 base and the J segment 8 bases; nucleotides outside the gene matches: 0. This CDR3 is CASSQGGGTQYF. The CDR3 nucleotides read TGCGCCAGCAGCCAAGGCGGGGGTACGCAGTATTTT.

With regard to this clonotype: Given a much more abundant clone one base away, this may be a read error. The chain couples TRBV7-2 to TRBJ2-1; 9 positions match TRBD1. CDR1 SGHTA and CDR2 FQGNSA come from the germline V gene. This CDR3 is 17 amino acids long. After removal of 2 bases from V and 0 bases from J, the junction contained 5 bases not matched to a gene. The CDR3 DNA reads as TGTGCCAGCAGCTTAAACAGGGGGCCCAGCTCCTACAATGAGCAGTTCTTC. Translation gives CASSLNRGPSSYNEQFF.

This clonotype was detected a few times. The CDR3 DNA sequence: TGTGCCAGCAGCGGGGCGGGAGATACGCAGTATTTT. This gives the protein CASSGAGDTQYF. This rearrangement joins TRBV5-6 to TRBJ2-3; D possibly matches TRBD1 or TRBD2 (5 bases each). The CDR3 contains 12 residues. Germline loops: CDR1 SGHDT, CDR2 YYEEEE. V was shortened by 4 bases and J by 5 bases, with 8 bases between the two germline ends.

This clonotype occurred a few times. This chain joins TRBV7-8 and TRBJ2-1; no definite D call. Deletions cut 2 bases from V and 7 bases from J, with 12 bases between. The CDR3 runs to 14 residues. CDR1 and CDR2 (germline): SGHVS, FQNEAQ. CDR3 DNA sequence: TGTGCCAGCAGCTTAATATCTTTGAGGAATGAGCAGTTCTTC. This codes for CASSLISLRNEQFF.

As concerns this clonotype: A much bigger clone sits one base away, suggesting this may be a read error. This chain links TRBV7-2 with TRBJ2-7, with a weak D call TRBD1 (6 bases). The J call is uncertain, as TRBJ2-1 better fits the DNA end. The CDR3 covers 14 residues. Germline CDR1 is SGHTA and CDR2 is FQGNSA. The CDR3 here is CASSLGDNSYEQFF. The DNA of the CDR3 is TGTGCCAGCAGCTTAGGGGACAACTCCTACGAGCAGTTCTTC.

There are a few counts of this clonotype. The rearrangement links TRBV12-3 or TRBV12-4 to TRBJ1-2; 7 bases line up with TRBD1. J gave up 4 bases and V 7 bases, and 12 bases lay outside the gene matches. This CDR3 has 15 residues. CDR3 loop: CASTLPGTEVYGYTF. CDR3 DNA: TGTGCCAGCACCCTCCCCGGGACAGAAGTCTATGGCTACACCTTC.

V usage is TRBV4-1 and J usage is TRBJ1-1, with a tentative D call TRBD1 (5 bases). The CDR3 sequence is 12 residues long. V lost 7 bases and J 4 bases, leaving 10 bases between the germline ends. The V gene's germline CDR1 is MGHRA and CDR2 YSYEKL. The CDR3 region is CASTSGSTEAFF. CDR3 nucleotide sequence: TGCGCCAGCACCTCAGGGAGCACTGAAGCTTTCTTT.

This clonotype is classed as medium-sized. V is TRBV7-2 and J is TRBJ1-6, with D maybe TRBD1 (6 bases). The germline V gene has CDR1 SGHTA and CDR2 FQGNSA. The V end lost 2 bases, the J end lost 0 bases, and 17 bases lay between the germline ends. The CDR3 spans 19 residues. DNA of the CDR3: TGTGCCAGCAGCTTATGGGCAGGGGCCCTGGGCTCCTATAATTCACCCCTCCACTTT. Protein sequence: CASSLWAGALGSYNSPLHF.

The CDR3, as DNA: TGTGCCAGTAGCTTTGCGGGGGGCACCTACGAGCAGTACTTC. It translates to CASSFAGGTYEQYF. The genes are TRBV19 and TRBJ2-7, with 8 nucleotides matching TRBD2. The CDR3 spans 14 residues. Trimming took 6 bases from V and 2 from J; bases not matched to a gene: 6. Germline lookup yields CDR1 LNHDA and CDR2 SQIVND (reference sequence).

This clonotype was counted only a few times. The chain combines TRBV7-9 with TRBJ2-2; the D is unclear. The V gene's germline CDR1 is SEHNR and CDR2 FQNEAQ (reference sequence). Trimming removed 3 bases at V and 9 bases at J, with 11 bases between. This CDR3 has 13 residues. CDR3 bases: TGTGCCAGCAGCTTGGGCGAGCTACGGGAGCTGTTTTTT. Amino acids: CASSLGELRELFF.

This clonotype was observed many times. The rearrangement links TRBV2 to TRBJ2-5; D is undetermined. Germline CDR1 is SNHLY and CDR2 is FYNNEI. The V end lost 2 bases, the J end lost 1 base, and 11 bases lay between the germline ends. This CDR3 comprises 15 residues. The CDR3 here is CASSENPLGQETQYF. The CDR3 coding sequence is TGTGCCAGCAGTGAAAATCCCCTAGGCCAAGAGACCCAGTACTTC.

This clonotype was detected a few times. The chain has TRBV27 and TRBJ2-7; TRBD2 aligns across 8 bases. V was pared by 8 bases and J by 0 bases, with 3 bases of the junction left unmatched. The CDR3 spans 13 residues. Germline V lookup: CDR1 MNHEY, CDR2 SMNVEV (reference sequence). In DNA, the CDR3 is TGTGCCAGCTCGGGGGGGAACTCCTACGAGCAGTACTTC. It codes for CASSGGNSYEQYF.

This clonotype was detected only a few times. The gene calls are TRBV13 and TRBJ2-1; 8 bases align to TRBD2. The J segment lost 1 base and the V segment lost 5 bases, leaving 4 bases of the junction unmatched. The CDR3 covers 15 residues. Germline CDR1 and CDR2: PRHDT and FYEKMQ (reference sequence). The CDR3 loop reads CASSPGGRSYNEQFF. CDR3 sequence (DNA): TGTGCCAGCAGCCCGGGGGGGCGGTCCTACAATGAGCAGTTCTTC.

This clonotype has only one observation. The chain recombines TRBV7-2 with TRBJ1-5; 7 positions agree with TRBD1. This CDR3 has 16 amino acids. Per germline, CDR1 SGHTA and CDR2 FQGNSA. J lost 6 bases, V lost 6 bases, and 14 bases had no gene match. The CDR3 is CASSFGGDSRVQPQHF. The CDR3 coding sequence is TGTGCCAGCAGTTTCGGGGGGGACAGTAGAGTTCAGCCCCAGCATTTT.

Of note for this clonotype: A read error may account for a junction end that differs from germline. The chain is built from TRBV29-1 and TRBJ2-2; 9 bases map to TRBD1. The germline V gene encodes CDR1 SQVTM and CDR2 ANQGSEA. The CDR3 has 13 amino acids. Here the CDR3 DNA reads TGCAGCGGGCCGACAGGGGGGACCGGGGAGCTGTTTTTC. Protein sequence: CSGPTGGTGELFF.